One sample yielded the 23 T cell receptor beta chains listed below, sequenced in a study of blood T cells in healthy people across ages. Next came a second PCR, run for roughly 6 to 11 cycles, which used a sample-barcoded 5' primer along with a J-beta primer mix. One entry per CDR3 protein results from TCRdb running MiXCR on the 5' RACE reads. There are 700,000 to 950,000 distinct CDR3 sequences in the sample; 55% to 70% occur only once, and roughly 22% lies in the top ten. Input material: blood. Source of these receptors: a man aged 30 to 45 in good health.

The chain recombines TRBV6-1 with TRBJ2-6, with unresolved D. CDR3 size: 13 residues. V was trimmed by 2 bases and J by 12 bases, leaving 11 bases between them. Germline lookup yields CDR1 MNHNS and CDR2 SASEGT. The CDR3, as DNA: TGTGCCAGCAGTGAAATGTCCTCCGTCGTCCTGACTTTC. Translated: CASSEMSSVVLTF.

The chain joins TRBV5-1 to TRBJ2-5, with D uncertain. The germline CDR1 and CDR2 sequences are SGHRS and YFSETQ. The CDR3 extends over 13 amino acids. Trimming removed 3 bases at V and 5 bases at J, with 11 bases between. CDR3 nucleotide sequence: TGCGCCAGCAGCTCGATCCTTGGGGAGACCCAGTACTTC. It specifies CASSSILGETQYF.

V is TRBV20-1 and J is TRBJ1-5; D uncertain. The V gene's germline CDR1 is DFQATT and CDR2 SNEGSKA (reference sequence). The V gene lost 5 bases and the J gene lost 6 bases, with 17 bases spanning the gap. CDR3 length: 14 amino acids. CDR3 protein: CSASGPDEGQPQHF. Written as DNA, the CDR3 is TGCAGTGCTTCCGGACCCGATGAGGGTCAGCCCCAGCATTTT.

The chain recombines TRBV3-1 with TRBJ2-7, with TRBD2 matching over 9 bases. The CDR3 extends over 15 amino acids. Germline V gene data show CDR1 as LGHDT and CDR2 as YNNKEL (reference sequence). V lost 4 bases to trimming and J lost 3 bases; unmatched junction nucleotides: 7. CDR3 sequence reads: CASSRGAAGGYEQYF. DNA of the CDR3: TGTGCCAGCAGCCGAGGGGCAGCGGGAGGCTACGAGCAGTACTTC.

V and J are TRBV7-9 and TRBJ2-7; D is unresolved. The J call is doubtful: the DNA matches TRBJ2-5 better. Germline assignment: CDR1 SEHNR and CDR2 FQNEAQ (reference sequence). The CDR3 covers 11 residues. The CDR3 region is CAGESEETQYF. In DNA form, the CDR3 reads TGTGCCGGTGAAAGCGAAGAGACCCAGTACTTC.

In its sample, this clonotype was seen a few times. This rearrangement joins TRBV7-9 to TRBJ1-2; tentatively, D is TRBD1 (5 bases). The CDR3 contains 14 residues. CDR1 is SEHNR and CDR2 is FQNEAQ in the germline V gene (reference sequence). V was trimmed by 5 bases and J by 4 bases, leaving 14 bases between them. CDR3: CASSAPTVGYGYTF. Here the CDR3 DNA reads TGTGCCAGCAGCGCACCGACAGTCGGCTATGGCTACACCTTC.

The table lists this clonotype with a few counts. The chain uses TRBV20-1 and TRBJ2-5, with D unclear. The CDR3 loop spans 11 amino acids. Trimming left V 7 bases short and J 5 bases short, with 11 bases between. From germline, CDR1 is DFQATT and CDR2 SNEGSKA (reference sequence). The CDR3 nucleotides read TGCAGTGTGAAGACGTCCGAGACCCAGTACTTC. Protein sequence: CSVKTSETQYF.

This clonotype came up a few times. The chain has TRBV7-9 and TRBJ2-1, with D tentatively TRBD1 (6 bases). CDR3 length: 13 amino acids. The germline V gene has CDR1 SEHNR and CDR2 FQNEAQ (reference sequence). V lost 7 bases and J lost 2, with 9 bases in between. This chain's CDR3 is CASTRQAYNEQFF. CDR3 in DNA: TGTGCCAGCACCAGACAGGCCTACAATGAGCAGTTCTTC.

This chain links TRBV29-1 with TRBJ2-5; weak D call: TRBD1 (5 bases). Germline V gene lookup returns CDR1 SQVTM and CDR2 ANQGSEA. Trimming pared 4 bases from V and 7 bases from J, leaving 16 bases between. This CDR3 has 13 residues. In DNA, the CDR3 is TGCAGCGTTGCAACGACAGCCCGTCGGACCCAGTACTTC. Translating it yields CSVATTARRTQYF.

The chain joins TRBV11-2 to TRBJ2-1; possible D gene TRBD1, 6 bases. The V end was cut by 3 bases, the J end by 4 bases, with 7 bases between. Germline V gives CDR1 SGHAT, CDR2 FQNNGV. The CDR3 contains 13 residues. The CDR3 loop reads CASSFGQYNEQFF. In nucleotides, the CDR3 is TGTGCCAGCAGCTTTGGACAGTACAATGAGCAGTTCTTC.

The chain joins TRBV4-3 to TRBJ2-3; D gene ambiguous. V lost 5 bases and J lost 6, with 12 bases in between. CDR3 size: 13 residues. The germline V gene encodes CDR1 LGHNA and CDR2 YSLEER. Here the CDR3 DNA reads TGCGCCAGCAGCGCGCGTAGGTCTGATACGCAGTATTTT. Translating gives CASSARRSDTQYF.

V gene TRBV12-3 or TRBV12-4 combines with J gene TRBJ2-3; the D is unclear. The V and J ends lost 7 bases and 3 bases respectively, with 20 bases between them. The CDR3 is 16 amino acids. In DNA form, the CDR3 reads TGTGCCAGCAACCCTGGCGCACGGGCCGCGACAGATACGCAGTATTTT. This codes for CASNPGARAATDTQYF.

The J gene is TRBJ2-7, the V gene TRBV27; the match to TRBD2 covers 8 bases. CDR1 and CDR2 from the germline V gene are MNHEY and SMNVEV (reference sequence). V lost 4 bases and J lost 0; bases outside the gene matches: 5. The CDR3 covers 15 residues. The CDR3 here is CASSSPSGRSYEQYF. CDR3 DNA: TGTGCCAGCAGTTCCCCTAGCGGGCGCTCCTACGAGCAGTACTTC.

This clonotype showed up just a few times. The V gene is TRBV27, the J gene TRBJ2-7, with D possibly being TRBD2 (5 bases). V was cut by 7 bases and J by 2 bases, with 12 bases left in between. This CDR3 region has 13 residues. CDR1 and CDR2 from the germline V gene are MNHEY and SMNVEV (reference sequence). The CDR3 DNA is TGTGCCAGCACGGCACGGGGAGCCTACGAGCAGTACTTC. The encoded protein is CASTARGAYEQYF.

The rearrangement uses TRBV12-3 or TRBV12-4 and TRBJ2-3, with 7 bases identical to TRBD1. J lost 4 bases, V lost 6 bases, and 7 bases had no gene match. The CDR3 consists of 14 residues. For the CDR3, the DNA is TGTGCCAGCAGGCCGACAGGGACGGCAGATACGCAGTATTTT. Translation: CASRPTGTADTQYF.

The chain carries TRBV20-1 and TRBJ2-2; a possible D gene is TRBD1 (5 bases). Germline CDR1 is DFQATT and CDR2 is SNEGSKA (reference sequence). With 0 bases removed from V and 2 bases from J, the gap between germline ends came to 13 bases. The CDR3 spans 16 residues. The CDR3 protein is CSARELDRPNTGELFF. The CDR3, as DNA: TGCAGTGCTAGAGAACTCGACAGACCAAACACCGGGGAGCTGTTTTTT.

With regard to this clonotype: The CDR3 end shows no conserved phenylalanine or tryptophan, and so a read error is likely. The rearrangement uses TRBV4-2 and TRBJ2-5; the match to TRBD2 covers 7 bases. V dropped 2 bases and J dropped 1; count of bases not matched to a gene: 4. Germline values: CDR1 LGHNA, CDR2 YNFKEQ. The CDR3 runs to 15 residues. In DNA, the CDR3 is TGTGCCAGCAGCCAAAACGGGGGGACCCAAGAGACCCAGTACTCC. As protein: CASSQNGGTQETQYS.

V is TRBV20-1 and J is TRBJ1-2; a weak D match, TRBD1 (6 bases). Germline CDR1 is DFQATT and CDR2 is SNEGSKA (reference sequence). The CDR3 is 11 residues long. The V gene lost 6 bases and the J gene lost 7 bases, with 12 bases spanning the gap. The DNA for the CDR3 is TGCAGTGCGAGGGCAGGGGCTGGCTACACCTTC. Its translation: CSARAGAGYTF.

This clonotype was seen more than once but under ten times. The chain uses TRBV6-1 and TRBJ2-3; 9 bases fit TRBD1. This CDR3 spans 14 amino acids. Germline-derived CDR1 and CDR2 are MNHNS and SASEGT. With V trimmed by 6 bases and J by 5 bases, 6 bases remained unmatched. The CDR3 coding sequence is TGTGCCAGCAGCCCCGACAGGGGGAGAGATACGCAGTATTTT. Translated: CASSPDRGRDTQYF.

V is TRBV6-1 and J is TRBJ2-5, with TRBD1 identical over 8 bases. V trimming: 6 bases; J trimming: 2 bases; junction bases outside the gene matches: 2. The CDR3 consists of 13 residues. Germline assignment: CDR1 MNHNS and CDR2 SASEGT. The chain's CDR3 is CASRWTGQETQYF. The CDR3 DNA sequence: TGTGCCAGCAGATGGACAGGGCAAGAGACCCAGTACTTC.

This chain joins TRBV7-2 and TRBJ2-1; 7 bases are shared with TRBD1. CDR3 length: 14 amino acids. Losses at the gene ends were 4 bases for V and 13 bases for J; bases not matched to a gene: 13. In germline, CDR1 is SGHTA, CDR2 FQGNSA. This chain's CDR3 is CASSWSTGRVTQFF. In DNA form, the CDR3 reads TGTGCCAGCAGCTGGTCGACAGGGCGCGTGACCCAGTTCTTC.

This chain joins TRBV20-1 and TRBJ2-3; a weak D match, TRBD2 (6 bases). The CDR3 covers 16 residues. V was trimmed by 5 bases and J by 8 bases, leaving 26 bases between them. Germline V gene data show CDR1 as DFQATT and CDR2 as SNEGSKA (reference sequence). For the CDR3, the DNA is TGCAGTGCTGGGTTTCATCCTTCCCCCCGGGGGTCTACGCAGTATTTT. Translation: CSAGFHPSPRGSTQYF.

This chain links TRBV30 with TRBJ2-5, with 13 bases fitting TRBD2. The CDR3 covers 14 residues. Germline CDR1 is GTSNPN and CDR2 is SVGIG (reference sequence). Losses at the gene ends were 7 bases for V and 5 bases for J; bases not matched to a gene: 7. The CDR3 reads CAFRLAGGFETQYF. CDR3 coding DNA: TGTGCCTTTAGACTAGCGGGGGGTTTTGAGACCCAGTACTTC.